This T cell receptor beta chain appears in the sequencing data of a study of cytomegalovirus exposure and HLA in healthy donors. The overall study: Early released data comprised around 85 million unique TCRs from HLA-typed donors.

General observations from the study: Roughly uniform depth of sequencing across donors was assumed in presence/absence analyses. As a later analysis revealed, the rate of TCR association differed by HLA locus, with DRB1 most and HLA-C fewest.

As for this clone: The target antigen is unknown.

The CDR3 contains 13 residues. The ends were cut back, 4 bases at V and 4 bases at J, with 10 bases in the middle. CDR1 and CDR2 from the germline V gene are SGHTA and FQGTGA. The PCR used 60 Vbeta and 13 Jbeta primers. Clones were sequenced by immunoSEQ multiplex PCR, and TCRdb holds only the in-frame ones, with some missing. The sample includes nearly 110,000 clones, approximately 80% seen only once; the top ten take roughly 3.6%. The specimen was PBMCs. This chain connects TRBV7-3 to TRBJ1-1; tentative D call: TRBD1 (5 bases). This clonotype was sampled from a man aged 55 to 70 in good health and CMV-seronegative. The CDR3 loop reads CASSSAGGTEAFF. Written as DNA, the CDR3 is TGTGCCAGCAGCTCGGCGGGGGGCACTGAAGCTTTCTTT.